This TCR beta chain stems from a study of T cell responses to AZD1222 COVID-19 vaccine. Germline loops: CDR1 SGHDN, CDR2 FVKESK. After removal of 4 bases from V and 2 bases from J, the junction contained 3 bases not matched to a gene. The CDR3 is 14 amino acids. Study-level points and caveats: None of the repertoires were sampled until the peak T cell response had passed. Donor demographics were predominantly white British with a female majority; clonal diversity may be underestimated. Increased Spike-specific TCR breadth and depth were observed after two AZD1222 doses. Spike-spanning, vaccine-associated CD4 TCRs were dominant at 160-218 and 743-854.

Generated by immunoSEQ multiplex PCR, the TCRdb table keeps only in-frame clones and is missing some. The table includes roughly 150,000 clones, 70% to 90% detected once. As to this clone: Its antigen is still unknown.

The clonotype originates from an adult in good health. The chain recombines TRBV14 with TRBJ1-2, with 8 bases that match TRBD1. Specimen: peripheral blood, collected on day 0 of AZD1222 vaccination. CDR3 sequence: CASSRWTGNYGYTF. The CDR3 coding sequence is TGTGCCAGCAGCCGTTGGACAGGGAACTATGGCTACACCTTC.